The 12 T cell receptor beta chains in this list originate from one sample, sequenced in a study of siplizumab effects on memory and regulatory T cells. The method was immunoSEQ multiplex PCR; TCRdb's version includes in-frame clones alone and lacks a portion of them. The sample yields tens of thousands of clones, approximately 87% seen once. The specimen sequenced was memory CD4+ T cells sorted from blood. The receptors stem from a human donor in good health.

The gene calls are TRBV30 and TRBJ1-4; no firm D call. Trimming shortened V by 0 bases and J by 1 base, and 12 bases separated the two germline ends. CDR1 is GTSNPN and CDR2 is SVGIG in the germline V gene (reference sequence). The CDR3 runs to 16 residues. In DNA, the CDR3 is TGTGCCTGGAGTGTGGTTAGGGTTCGAACTAATGAAAAACTGTTTTTT. Translation gives CAWSVVRVRTNEKLFF.

Note on this clone: This specimen includes other DNA sequences encoding the same CDR3. V and J are TRBV1 and TRBJ1-6. TRBV1 constitutes a pseudogene. The CDR3 runs 16 residues. The CDR3 DNA sequence: TGCACCAGCGGTCAGGTACGGGGGGGTGGGGGGTCACCCCTCCACTTT. Translated: CTSGQVRGGGGSPLHF.

This clone ranks as medium-sized. V gene TRBV5-4 combines with J gene TRBJ2-1; 9 positions match TRBD1. The germline V gene encodes CDR1 SGHNT and CDR2 YYREEE (reference sequence). The CDR3 length is 15 residues. V lost 4 bases and J lost 2; bases outside the gene matches: 4. Here the CDR3 reads CASSKDRGTYNEQFF. CDR3 nucleotide sequence: TGTGCCAGCAGCAAGGACAGGGGTACCTACAATGAGCAGTTCTTC. Looking up the rest from reference TRBV5-4 and TRBJ2-1 gives the full variable domain: ETGVTQSPTHLIKTRGQQVTLRCSSQSGHNTVSWYQQALGQGPQFIFQYYREEENGRGNFPPRFSGLQFPNYSSELNVNALELDDSALYLCASSKDRGTYNEQFFGPGTRLTVL.

This sequence joins TRBV6-1 and TRBJ2-2; no clear D. The CDR3 is made up of 13 amino acids. From germline, CDR1 is MNHNS and CDR2 SASEGT. The germline V and J ends were trimmed by 6 bases and 6 bases, with 11 bases remaining between them. CDR3 DNA sequence: TGTGCCAGCAGCGGTAAATCTCCCGGGGAGCTGTTTTTT. As protein: CASSGKSPGELFF.

The chain uses TRBV5-1 and TRBJ1-4; D may be TRBD1 (5 bases). The germline V gene has CDR1 SGHRS and CDR2 YFSETQ. This CDR3 has 15 amino acids. The V end was cut by 5 bases, the J end by 4 bases, with 15 bases between. The chain's CDR3 is CASRAGGSDNEKLFF. CDR3 bases: TGCGCCAGCAGGGCCGGGGGTTCTGATAATGAAAAACTGTTTTTT.

The chain employs TRBV7-9 and TRBJ2-7; D is undetermined. This CDR3 comprises 13 residues. Germline V gene sequence: CDR1 SEHNR, CDR2 FQNEAQ (reference sequence). Between the trimmed V and J ends, which lost 3 bases and 5 bases, there was a span of 11 bases. The CDR3 region has the DNA TGTGCCAGCAGCTTGAATAGGGCGGACGAGCAGTACTTC. It codes for CASSLNRADEQYF.

The genes are TRBV5-8 and TRBJ2-6; D could derive from TRBD1 or TRBD2 (7 bases each). Germline CDR1 reads SGHTS; CDR2 reads YDEGEE. The CDR3 covers 16 residues. V was pared by 4 bases and J by 1 base, with 12 bases between. CDR3 nucleotides: TGTGCCAGCAGCCAGGGGGGGTGGTCTGGGGCCAACGTCCTGACTTTC. It specifies CASSQGGWSGANVLTF.

CDR3 in amino acids: CASRAGTDNQPQHF. CDR3 nucleotides: TGTGCCAGCAGGGCCGGGACAGATAATCAGCCCCAGCATTTT. The chain uses TRBV2 and TRBJ1-5; TRBD1 matches at 7 bases. Trimming cost V 6 bases and J 4 bases; bases outside gene matches: 6. In germline, CDR1 is SNHLY, CDR2 FYNNEI. This CDR3 spans 14 amino acids.

The table lists this clone with a count of one. The rearrangement uses TRBV27 and TRBJ1-5; no clear D. CDR3 length equals 14 residues. The V and J ends lost 2 bases and 1 base respectively, with 6 bases between them. Germline CDR1 MNHEY, CDR2 SMNVEV (reference sequence). The CDR3 spells CASSLGFSNQPQHF. The CDR3 DNA follows: TGTGCCAGCAGTTTAGGATTCAGCAATCAGCCCCAGCATTTT.

This chain joins TRBV2 and TRBJ2-7; no reliable D call. The CDR3 runs to 16 residues. Germline values: CDR1 SNHLY, CDR2 FYNNEI. The V and J ends lost 3 bases and 2 bases respectively, with 17 bases between them. DNA of the CDR3: TGTGCCAGCAGTGACCCCGTTGGGGTCTCGCCCTACGAGCAGTACTTC. Its protein is CASSDPVGVSPYEQYF.

The chain carries TRBV9 and TRBJ2-5; TRBD2 aligns across 12 bases. The CDR3 runs to 16 residues. Germline V gene sequence: CDR1 SGDLS, CDR2 YYNGEE. Losses at the gene ends were 2 bases for V and 5 bases for J; bases not matched to a gene: 7. The CDR3 DNA is TGTGCCAGCAGCGTCCAGGGGCTAGCGGGAGGGGAGACCCAGTACTTC. It codes for CASSVQGLAGGETQYF.

Comments on this clone: Other nucleotide sequences in the sample specify the same CDR3. The rearrangement uses TRBV18 and TRBJ2-3; D gene ambiguous. The CDR3 length is 11 residues. Germline lookup yields CDR1 KGHSH and CDR2 LQKENI. V was pared by 3 bases and J by 6 bases, with 4 bases between. CDR3 nucleotide sequence: TGTGCCAGCTCACCCAAGGATACGCAGTATTTT. Its translation is CASSPKDTQYF.